Here is one T cell receptor beta chain with its context. Its target is not known. CDR3 length equals 13 residues. The ends were cut back, 6 bases at V and 7 bases at J, with 13 bases in the middle. Per the germline V gene, CDR1 is SNHLY and CDR2 is FYNNEI. TCRdb keeps only in-frame clones here, not all; method: immunoSEQ multiplex PCR. The sample lists about 100,000 clones; about 85% were seen once. These data belong to a study of T cell responses to AZD1222 COVID-19 vaccine. Study-wide findings and caveats: Females outnumbered males among donors, who were mostly white British; clonal diversity was possibly underestimated.

This chain links TRBV2 with TRBJ1-5; tentative D call: TRBD1 (6 bases). Material: peripheral blood, obtained 28 days after the second AZD1222 dose. The receptor comes from an adult who received the AZD1222 COVID-19 vaccine. CDR3 sequence: CASSLGGEQPQHF. In nucleotides, the CDR3 is TGTGCCAGCAGCCTAGGGGGGGAACAGCCCCAGCATTTT.